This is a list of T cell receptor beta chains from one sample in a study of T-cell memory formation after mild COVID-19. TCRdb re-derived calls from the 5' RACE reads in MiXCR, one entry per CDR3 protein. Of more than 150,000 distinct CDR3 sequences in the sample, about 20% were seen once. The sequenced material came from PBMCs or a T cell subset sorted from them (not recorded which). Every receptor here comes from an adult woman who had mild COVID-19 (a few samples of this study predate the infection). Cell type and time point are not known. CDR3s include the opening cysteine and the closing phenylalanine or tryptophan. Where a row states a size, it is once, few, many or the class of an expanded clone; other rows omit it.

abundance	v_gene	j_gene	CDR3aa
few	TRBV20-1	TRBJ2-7	CSARPFNGSSYEQYF
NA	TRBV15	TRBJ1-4	CATSRGQSEKLFF
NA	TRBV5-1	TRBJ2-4	CASSFQGAKNIQYF
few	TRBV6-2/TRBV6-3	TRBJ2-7	CASSSTYRGIYEQYF
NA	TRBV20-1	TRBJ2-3	CSVRTGGTDTQYF
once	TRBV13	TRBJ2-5	CASRRAAWRTQYF
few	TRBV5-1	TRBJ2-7	CASSFHGRRGDNEQYF
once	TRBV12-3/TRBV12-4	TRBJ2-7	CASSPGRDRFHEQYF
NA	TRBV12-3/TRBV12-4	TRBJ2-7	CASPSGGDSYEQYF
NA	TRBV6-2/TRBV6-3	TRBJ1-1	CASRTVRENTEAFF
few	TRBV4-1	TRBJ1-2	CASSQAFAGLNYGYTF
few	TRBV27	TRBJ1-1	CASSLSGTGFMNTEAFF
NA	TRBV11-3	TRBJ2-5	CASSLSYLSGDYQETQYF
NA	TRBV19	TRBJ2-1	CASSMGHHNEQFF
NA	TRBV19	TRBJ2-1	CASSISQPAPEQFF
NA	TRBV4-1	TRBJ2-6	CASSQYSGANVLTF
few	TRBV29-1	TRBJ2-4	CSVDSGSGAKNIQYF
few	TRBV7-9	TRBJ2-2	CAGYTGELFF
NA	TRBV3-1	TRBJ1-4	CASSQDFGQGREKLFF
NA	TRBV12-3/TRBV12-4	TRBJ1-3	CASSPGHRTRTGHSGNTIYF
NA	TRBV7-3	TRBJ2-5	CASSLSGSGGETQYF
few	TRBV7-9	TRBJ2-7	CASSLEALAGHYEQYF
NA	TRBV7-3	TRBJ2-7	CASSLDRLISPYEQYF
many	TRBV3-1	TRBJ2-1	CASSPSDRYNEQFF
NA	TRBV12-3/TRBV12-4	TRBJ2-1	CASRQTSGAYNEQFF
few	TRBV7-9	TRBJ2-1	CASSPDSGRAYNEQFF
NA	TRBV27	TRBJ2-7	CASSFKGGNDEQYF
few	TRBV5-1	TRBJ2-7	CASSLVGQGLNEQYF
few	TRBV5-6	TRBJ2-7	CASSLGDSTLSGSYEQYF
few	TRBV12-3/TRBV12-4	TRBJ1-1	CASSLFQTRLPNTEAFF
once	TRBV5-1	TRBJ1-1	CASSSQTPGQGLNTEAFF
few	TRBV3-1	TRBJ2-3	CASSQDNLGAGVDTQYF
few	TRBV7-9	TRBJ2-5	CASSRTGTQYF
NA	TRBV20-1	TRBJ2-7	CSATETDYEQYF
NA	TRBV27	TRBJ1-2	CASSLGSDGYYGYTF
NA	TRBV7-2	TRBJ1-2	CASSLPRGRLAYGYTF
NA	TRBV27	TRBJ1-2	CASSSSGLSVGYGYTF
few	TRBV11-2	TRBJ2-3	CASSLTGSQGDTQYF
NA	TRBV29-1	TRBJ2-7	CSAHSGAYEQYF
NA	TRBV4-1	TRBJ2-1	CASSQDGAGWTEQFF
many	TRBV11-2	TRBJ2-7	CASSLVTSGSVYEQYF
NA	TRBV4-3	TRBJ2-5	CASSQDIGAVETQYF
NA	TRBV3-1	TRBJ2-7	CASSQVGNSPYEQYF
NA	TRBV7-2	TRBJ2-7	CASSQSGGEQYF
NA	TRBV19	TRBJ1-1	CASNPQGMIEAFF
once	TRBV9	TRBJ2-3	CASSVSGGTDTQYF
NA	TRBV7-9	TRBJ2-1	CASIPGSWEWNEQFF
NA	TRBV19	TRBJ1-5	CASSIAGIGSNQPQHF
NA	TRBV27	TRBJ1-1	CASRDRGNTEAFF
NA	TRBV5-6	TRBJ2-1	CASSLGVGSGNEQFF
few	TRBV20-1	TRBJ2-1	CSARDRTSGRTYNEQFF
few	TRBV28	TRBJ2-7	CASSTYRGQGADEQYF
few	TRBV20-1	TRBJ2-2	CSASQGLNGELFF
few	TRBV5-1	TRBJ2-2	CASSPRLAGATGELFF